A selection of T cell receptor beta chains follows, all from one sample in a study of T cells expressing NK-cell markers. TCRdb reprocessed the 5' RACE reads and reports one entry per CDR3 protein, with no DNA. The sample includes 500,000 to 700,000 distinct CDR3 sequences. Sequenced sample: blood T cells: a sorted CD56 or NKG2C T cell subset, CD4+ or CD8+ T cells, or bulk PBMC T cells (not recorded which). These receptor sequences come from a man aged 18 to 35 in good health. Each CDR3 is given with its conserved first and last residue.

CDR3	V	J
CASSGTGGYQETQYF	TRBV25-1	TRBJ2-5
CSVEGVPGTSAYNEQFF	TRBV29-1	TRBJ2-1
CASSDKGQTNTGELFF	TRBV9	TRBJ2-2
CASSALRDTYPGSYNEQFF	TRBV7-2	TRBJ2-1
CSASGGGLRETQYF	TRBV29-1	TRBJ2-5
CASSPGTGSSYNEQFF	TRBV7-3	TRBJ2-1
CATSNSIVLGYGYTF	TRBV15	TRBJ1-2
CASSLRELADSYEQYF	TRBV7-9	TRBJ2-7
CASSLGTTAYNEQFF	TRBV5-5	TRBJ2-1
CASSFTKQGSGELFF	TRBV6-5	TRBJ2-2
CATSGTRRFADTQYF	TRBV7-2	TRBJ2-3
CASNRGQPQHF	TRBV6-1	TRBJ1-5
CASSLSGQGPRYNEQFF	TRBV5-5	TRBJ2-1
CASSTGDSYGYTF	TRBV5-1	TRBJ1-2
CASSQRSFGTDTQYF	TRBV4-3	TRBJ2-3
CASSTGKSGNTIYF	TRBV2	TRBJ1-3
CASRTASRNEQFF	TRBV27	TRBJ2-1
CASSQGGTFYNEQFF	TRBV4-1	TRBJ2-1
CASSQFSIGYEQYF	TRBV14	TRBJ2-7
CASSSRDTFRPDTQYF	TRBV12-3/TRBV12-4	TRBJ2-3
CASSQVSGFPHEQYF	TRBV4-2	TRBJ2-7